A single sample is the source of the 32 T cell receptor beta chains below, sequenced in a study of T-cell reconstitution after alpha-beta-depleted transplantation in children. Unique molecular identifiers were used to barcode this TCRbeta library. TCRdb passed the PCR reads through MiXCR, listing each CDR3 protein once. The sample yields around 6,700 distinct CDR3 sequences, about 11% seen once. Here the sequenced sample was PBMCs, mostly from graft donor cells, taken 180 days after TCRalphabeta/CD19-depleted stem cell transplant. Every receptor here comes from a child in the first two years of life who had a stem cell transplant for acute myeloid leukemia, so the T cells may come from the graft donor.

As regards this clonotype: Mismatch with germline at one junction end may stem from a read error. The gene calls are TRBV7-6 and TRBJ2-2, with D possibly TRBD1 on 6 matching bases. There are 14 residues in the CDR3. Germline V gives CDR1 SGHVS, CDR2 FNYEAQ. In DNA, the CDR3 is TGTGCTAGCAGCTTACAGGGAGTCCCCGGGGAGCTGTTTTTT. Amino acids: CASSLQGVPGELFF.

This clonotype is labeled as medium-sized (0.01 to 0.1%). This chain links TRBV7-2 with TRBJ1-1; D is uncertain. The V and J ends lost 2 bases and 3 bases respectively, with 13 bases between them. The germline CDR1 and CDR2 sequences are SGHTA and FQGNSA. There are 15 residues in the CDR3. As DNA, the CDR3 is TGTGCCAGCAGCTTACTTTTTCGTTTGGACACTGAAGCTTTCTTT. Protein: CASSLLFRLDTEAFF.

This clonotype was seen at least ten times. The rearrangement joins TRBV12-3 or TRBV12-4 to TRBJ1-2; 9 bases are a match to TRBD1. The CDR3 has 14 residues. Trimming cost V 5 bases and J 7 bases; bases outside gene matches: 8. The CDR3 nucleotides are TGTGCCAGCAGTCTCCAAACAGGGGGCGGTGGCTACACCTTC. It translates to CASSLQTGGGGYTF.

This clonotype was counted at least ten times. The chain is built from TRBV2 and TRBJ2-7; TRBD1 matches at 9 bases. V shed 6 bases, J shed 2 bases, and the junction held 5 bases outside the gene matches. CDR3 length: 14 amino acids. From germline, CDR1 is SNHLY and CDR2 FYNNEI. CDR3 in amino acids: CASRSGTGPYEQYF. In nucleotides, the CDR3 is TGTGCCAGCAGGAGTGGGACAGGGCCCTACGAGCAGTACTTC. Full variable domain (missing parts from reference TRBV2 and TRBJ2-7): EPEVTQTPSHQVTQMGQEVILRCVPISNHLYFYWYRQILGQKVEFLVSFYNNEISEKSEIFDDQFSVERPDGSNFTLKIRSTKLEDSAMYFCASRSGTGPYEQYFGPGTRLTVT.

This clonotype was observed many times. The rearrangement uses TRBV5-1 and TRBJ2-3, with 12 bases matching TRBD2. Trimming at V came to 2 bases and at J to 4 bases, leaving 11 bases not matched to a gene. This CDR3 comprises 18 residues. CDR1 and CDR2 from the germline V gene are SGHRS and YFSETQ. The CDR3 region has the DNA TGCGCCAGCAGCTTAGCTCAGACTAGCGGGAGTACGCCAGATACGCAGTATTTT. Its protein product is CASSLAQTSGSTPDTQYF.

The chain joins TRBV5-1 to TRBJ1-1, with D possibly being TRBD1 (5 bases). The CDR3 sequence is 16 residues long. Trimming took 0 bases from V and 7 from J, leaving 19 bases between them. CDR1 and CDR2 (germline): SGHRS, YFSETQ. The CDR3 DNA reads TGCGCCAGCAGCTTGGCCCCCGGACAAAGTGTGGTTGAAGCTTTCTTT. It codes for CASSLAPGQSVVEAFF.

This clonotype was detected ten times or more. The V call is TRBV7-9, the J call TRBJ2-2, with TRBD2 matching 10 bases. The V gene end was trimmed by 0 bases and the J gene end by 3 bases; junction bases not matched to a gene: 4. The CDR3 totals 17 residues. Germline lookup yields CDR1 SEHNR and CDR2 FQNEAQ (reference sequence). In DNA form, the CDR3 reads TGTGCCAGCAGCTTAGCTTGGACTAGCGGATACACCGGGGAGCTGTTTTTT. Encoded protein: CASSLAWTSGYTGELFF. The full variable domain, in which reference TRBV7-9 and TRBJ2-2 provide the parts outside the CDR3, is DTGVSQNPRHKITKRGQNVTFRCDPISEHNRLYWYRQTLGQGPEFLTYFQNEAQLEKSRLLSDRFSAERPKGSFSTLEIQRTEQGDSAMYLCASSLAWTSGYTGELFFGEGSRLTVL.

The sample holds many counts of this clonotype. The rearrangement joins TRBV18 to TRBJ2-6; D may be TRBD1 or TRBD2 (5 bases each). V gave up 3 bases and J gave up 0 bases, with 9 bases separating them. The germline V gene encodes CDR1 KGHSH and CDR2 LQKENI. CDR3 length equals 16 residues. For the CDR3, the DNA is TGTGCCAGCTCACCTACTGGGGGCTCTGGGGCCAACGTCCTGACTTTC. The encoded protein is CASSPTGGSGANVLTF.

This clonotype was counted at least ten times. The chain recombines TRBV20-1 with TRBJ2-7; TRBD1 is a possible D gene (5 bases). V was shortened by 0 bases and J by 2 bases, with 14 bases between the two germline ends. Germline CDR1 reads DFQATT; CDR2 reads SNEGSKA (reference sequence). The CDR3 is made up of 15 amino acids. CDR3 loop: CSARDERGAAYEQYF. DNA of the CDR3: TGCAGTGCTAGAGATGAAAGGGGCGCCGCCTACGAGCAGTACTTC.

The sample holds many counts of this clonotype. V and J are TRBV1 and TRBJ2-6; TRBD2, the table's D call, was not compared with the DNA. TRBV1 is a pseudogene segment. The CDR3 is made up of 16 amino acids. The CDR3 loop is CTSSPTSGSGANVLTF. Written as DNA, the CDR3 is TGCACCAGCAGCCCGACTAGCGGCTCTGGGGCCAACGTCCTGACTTTC.

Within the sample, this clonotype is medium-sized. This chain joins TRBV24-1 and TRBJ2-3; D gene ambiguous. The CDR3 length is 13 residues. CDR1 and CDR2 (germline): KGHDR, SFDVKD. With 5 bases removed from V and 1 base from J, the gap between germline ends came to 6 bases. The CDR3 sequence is CATSVHGTDTQYF. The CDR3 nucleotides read TGTGCCACCAGTGTCCACGGCACAGATACGCAGTATTTT.

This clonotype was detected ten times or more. CDR3: CASSYHLAGRGNNEQFF. The DNA of the CDR3 is TGTGCCAGCAGTTACCACCTAGCGGGAAGGGGAAACAATGAGCAGTTCTTC. The chain employs TRBV6-5 and TRBJ2-1; 9 bases fit TRBD2. After removal of 2 bases from V and 5 bases from J, the junction contained 10 bases not matched to a gene. CDR3 length equals 17 residues. The germline V gene has CDR1 MNHEY and CDR2 SVGAGI.

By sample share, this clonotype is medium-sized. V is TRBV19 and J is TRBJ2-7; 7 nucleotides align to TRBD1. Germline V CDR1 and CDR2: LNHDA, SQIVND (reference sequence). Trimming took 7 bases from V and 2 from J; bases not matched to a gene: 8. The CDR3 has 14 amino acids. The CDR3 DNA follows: TGTGCCAGTACCCCGACAGGGATCGCCTACGAGCAGTACTTC. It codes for CASTPTGIAYEQYF.

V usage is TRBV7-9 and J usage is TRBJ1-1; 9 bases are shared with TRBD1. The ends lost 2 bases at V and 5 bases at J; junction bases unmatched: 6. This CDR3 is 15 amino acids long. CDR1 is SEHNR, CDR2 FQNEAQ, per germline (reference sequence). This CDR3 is CASSLQQGARTEAFF. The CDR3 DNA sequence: TGTGCCAGCAGCTTACAACAGGGGGCGCGGACTGAAGCTTTCTTT.

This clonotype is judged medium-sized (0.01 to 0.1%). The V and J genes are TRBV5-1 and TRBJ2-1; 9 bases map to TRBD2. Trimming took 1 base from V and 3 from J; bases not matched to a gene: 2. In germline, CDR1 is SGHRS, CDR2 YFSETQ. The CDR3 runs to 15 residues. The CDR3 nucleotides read TGCGCCAGCAGCTTGAGACTAGCGGACTACAATGAGCAGTTCTTC. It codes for CASSLRLADYNEQFF.

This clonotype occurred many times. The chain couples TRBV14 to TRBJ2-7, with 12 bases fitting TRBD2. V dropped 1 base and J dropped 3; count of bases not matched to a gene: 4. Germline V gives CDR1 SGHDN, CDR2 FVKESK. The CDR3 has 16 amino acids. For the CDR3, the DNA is TGTGCCAGCAGCCAAGGGACTAGCGGGATTATCTACGAGCAGTACTTC. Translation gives CASSQGTSGIIYEQYF.

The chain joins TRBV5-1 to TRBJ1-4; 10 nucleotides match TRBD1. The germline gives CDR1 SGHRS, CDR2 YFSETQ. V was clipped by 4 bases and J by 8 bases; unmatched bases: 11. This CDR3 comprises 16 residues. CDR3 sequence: CASSDRDRGGQEKLFF. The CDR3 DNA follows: TGCGCCAGCAGCGACCGGGACAGGGGTGGGCAAGAAAAACTGTTTTTT.

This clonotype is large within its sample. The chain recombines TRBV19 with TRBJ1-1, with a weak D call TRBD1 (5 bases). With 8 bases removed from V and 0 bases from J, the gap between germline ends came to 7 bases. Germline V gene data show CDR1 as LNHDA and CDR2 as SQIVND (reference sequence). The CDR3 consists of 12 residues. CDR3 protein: CASRDLNTEAFF. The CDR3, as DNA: TGTGCCAGTCGGGACCTGAACACTGAAGCTTTCTTT.

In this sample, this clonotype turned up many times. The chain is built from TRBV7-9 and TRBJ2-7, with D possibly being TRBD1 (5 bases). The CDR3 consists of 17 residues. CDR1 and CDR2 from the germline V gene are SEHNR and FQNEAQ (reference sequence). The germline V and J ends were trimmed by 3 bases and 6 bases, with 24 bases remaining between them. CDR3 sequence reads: CASSFWTNGPPTLEQYF. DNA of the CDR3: TGTGCCAGCAGCTTCTGGACAAACGGGCCCCCAACTCTCGAGCAGTACTTC.

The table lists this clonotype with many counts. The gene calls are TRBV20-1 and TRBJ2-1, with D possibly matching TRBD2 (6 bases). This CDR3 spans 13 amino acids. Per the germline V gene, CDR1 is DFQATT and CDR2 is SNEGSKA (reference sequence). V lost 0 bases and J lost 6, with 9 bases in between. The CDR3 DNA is TGCAGTGCTAGAGATGGGACTCCCAATGAGCAGTTCTTC. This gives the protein CSARDGTPNEQFF.

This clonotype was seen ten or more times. CDR3 amino acids: CSAGTSGPNEQFF. CDR3 coding DNA: TGCAGTGCCGGGACTAGCGGCCCTAATGAGCAGTTCTTC. The chain has TRBV20-1 and TRBJ2-1; 11 bases map to TRBD2. The germline CDR1 and CDR2 sequences are DFQATT and SNEGSKA (reference sequence). CDR3 length: 13 residues. Unmatched junction bases numbered 5, after V lost 6 bases and J lost 7 bases.

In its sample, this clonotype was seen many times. In nucleotides, the CDR3 is TGTGCCAGCAGTTTCCCGACAGGGACGGTACGGGAGTACGAGCAGTACTTC. Translated: CASSFPTGTVREYEQYF. V gene TRBV28 combines with J gene TRBJ2-7, with a weak D call TRBD1 (7 bases). Per the germline V gene, CDR1 is MDHEN and CDR2 is SYDVKM. Trimming left V 3 bases short and J 4 bases short, with 22 bases between. The CDR3 has 17 amino acids.

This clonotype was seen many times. The CDR3 DNA reads TGTGCCAGCAGCGTAGGGGGGTTAGTCGGCAATCAGCCCCAGCATTTT. It encodes CASSVGGLVGNQPQHF. This chain links TRBV7-9 with TRBJ1-5; TRBD1 might be the D (6 bases). This CDR3 spans 16 amino acids. CDR1 is SEHNR, CDR2 FQNEAQ, per germline (reference sequence). V gave up 5 bases and J gave up 2 bases, with 16 bases separating them.

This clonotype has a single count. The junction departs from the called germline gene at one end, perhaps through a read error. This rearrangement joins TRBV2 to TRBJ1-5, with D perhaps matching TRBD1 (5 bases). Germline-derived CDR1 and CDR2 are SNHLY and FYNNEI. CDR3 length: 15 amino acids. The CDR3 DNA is TGTGCGAGCAGTGCGGGGGGGTTAAGCAATCAGCTCCAGCATTTT. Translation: CASSAGGLSNQLQHF.

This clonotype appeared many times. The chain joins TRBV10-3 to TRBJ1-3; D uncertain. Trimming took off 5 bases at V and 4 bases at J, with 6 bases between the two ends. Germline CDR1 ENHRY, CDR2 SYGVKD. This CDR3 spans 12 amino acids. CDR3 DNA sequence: TGTGCCATCAGTTTGGGAGGAAACACCATATATTTT. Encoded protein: CAISLGGNTIYF.

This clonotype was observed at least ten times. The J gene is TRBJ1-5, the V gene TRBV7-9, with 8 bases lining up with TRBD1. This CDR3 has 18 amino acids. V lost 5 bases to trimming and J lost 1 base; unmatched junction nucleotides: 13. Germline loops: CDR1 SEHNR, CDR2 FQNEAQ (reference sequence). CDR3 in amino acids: CASSHVSGGVGSNQPQHF. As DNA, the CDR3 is TGTGCCAGCAGCCATGTCTCAGGGGGCGTAGGAAGCAATCAGCCCCAGCATTTT.

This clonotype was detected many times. The CDR3 protein is CASSGYSYNEQFF. For the CDR3, the DNA is TGTGCCAGCAGTGGATACTCCTACAATGAGCAGTTCTTC. The chain has TRBV3-1 and TRBJ2-1, with no clear D. The CDR3 has 13 amino acids. CDR1 is LGHDT and CDR2 is YNNKEL in the germline V gene (reference sequence). Trimming shortened V by 6 bases and J by 0 bases, and 6 bases separated the two germline ends.

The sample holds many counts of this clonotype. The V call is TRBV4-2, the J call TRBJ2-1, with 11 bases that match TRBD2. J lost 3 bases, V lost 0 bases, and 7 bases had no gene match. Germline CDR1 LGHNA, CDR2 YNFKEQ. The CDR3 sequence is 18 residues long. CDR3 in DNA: TGTGCCAGCAGCCAAGAAACAACCGGGACTAGCGGCTACAATGAGCAGTTCTTC. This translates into CASSQETTGTSGYNEQFF.

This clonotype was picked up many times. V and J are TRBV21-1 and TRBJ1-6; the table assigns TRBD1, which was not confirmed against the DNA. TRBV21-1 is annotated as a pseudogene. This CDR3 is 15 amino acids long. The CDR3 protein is CASSASTGPNSPLHF. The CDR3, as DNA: TGTGCCAGCAGCGCCTCGACAGGGCCTAATTCACCCCTCCACTTT.

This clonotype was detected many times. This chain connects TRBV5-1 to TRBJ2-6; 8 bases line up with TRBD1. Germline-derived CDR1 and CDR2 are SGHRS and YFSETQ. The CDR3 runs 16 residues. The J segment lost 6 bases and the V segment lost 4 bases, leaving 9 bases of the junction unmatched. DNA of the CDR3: TGCGCCAGCAGCCCCGGGACAGGTAAGGCGGCCAACGTCCTGACTTTC. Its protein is CASSPGTGKAANVLTF.

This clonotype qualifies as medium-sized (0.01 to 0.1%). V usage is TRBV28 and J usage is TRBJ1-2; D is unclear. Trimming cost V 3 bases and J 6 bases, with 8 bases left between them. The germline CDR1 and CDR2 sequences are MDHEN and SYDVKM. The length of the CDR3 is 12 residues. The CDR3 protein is CASSLLGDGYTF. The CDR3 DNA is TGTGCCAGCAGTTTGTTGGGCGATGGCTACACCTTC.

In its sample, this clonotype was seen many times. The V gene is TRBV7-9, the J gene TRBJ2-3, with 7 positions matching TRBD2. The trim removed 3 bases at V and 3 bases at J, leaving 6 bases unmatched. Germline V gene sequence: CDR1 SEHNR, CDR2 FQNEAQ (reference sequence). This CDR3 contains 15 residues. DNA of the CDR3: TGTGCCAGCAGCTTGGGAGGGTCCAGGACAGATACGCAGTATTTT. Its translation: CASSLGGSRTDTQYF.